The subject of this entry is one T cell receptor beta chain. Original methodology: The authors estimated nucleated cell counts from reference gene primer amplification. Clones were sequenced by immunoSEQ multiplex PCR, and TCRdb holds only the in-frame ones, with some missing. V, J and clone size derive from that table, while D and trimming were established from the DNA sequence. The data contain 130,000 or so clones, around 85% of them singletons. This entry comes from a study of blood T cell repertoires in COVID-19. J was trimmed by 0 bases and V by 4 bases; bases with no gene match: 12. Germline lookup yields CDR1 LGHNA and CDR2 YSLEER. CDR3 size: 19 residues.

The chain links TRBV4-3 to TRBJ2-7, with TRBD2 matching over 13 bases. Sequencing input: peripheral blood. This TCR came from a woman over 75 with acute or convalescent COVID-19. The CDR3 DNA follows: TGCGCCAGCAGCCCCTTCCGGACTAGCGGGGGATTGGACTCCTACGAGCAGTACTTC. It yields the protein CASSPFRTSGGLDSYEQYF.